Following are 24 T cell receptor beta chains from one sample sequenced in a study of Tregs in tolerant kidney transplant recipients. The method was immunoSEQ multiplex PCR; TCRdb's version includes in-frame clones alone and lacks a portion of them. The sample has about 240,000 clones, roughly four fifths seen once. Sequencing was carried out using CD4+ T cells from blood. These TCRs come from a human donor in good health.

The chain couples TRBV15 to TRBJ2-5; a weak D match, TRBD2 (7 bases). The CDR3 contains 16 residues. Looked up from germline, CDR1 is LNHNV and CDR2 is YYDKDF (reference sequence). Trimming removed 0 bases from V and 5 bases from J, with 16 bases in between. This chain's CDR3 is CATSRDTSRGGETQYF. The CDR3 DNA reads TGTGCCACCAGCAGAGATACGTCGAGGGGGGGGGAGACCCAGTACTTC.

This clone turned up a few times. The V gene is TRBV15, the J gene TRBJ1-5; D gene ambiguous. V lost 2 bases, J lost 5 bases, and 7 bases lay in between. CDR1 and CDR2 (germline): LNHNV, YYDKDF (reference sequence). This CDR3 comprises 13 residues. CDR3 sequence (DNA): TGTGCCACCAGCAGAACACCAGATCAGCCCCAGCATTTT. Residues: CATSRTPDQPQHF.

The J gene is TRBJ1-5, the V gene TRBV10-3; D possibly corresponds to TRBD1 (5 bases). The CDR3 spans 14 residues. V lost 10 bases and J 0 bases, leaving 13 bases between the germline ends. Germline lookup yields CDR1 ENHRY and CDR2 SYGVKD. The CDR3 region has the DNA TGTGCCAGTAAGGGACTTAATAGCAATCAGCCCCAGCATTTT. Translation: CASKGLNSNQPQHF.

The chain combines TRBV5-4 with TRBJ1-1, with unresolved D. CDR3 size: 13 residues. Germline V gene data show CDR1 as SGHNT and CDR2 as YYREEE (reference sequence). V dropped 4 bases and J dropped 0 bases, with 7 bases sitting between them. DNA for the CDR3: TGTGCCAGCAGCATACCACTGAACACTGAAGCTTTCTTT. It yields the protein CASSIPLNTEAFF.

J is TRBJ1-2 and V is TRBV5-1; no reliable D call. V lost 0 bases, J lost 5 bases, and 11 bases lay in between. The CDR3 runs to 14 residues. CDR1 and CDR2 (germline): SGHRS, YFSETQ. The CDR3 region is CASSLEWAGYGYTF. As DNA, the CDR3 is TGCGCCAGCAGCTTGGAATGGGCGGGATATGGCTACACCTTC.

This chain's CDR3 is CASSLAGTGGEETQYF. Here the CDR3 DNA reads TGCGCCAGCAGCTTGGCTGGGACAGGGGGTGAAGAGACCCAGTACTTC. The rearrangement joins TRBV5-1 to TRBJ2-5; 11 bases line up with TRBD1. Trimming at V came to 0 bases and at J to 3 bases, leaving 4 bases not matched to a gene. Germline V lookup: CDR1 SGHRS, CDR2 YFSETQ. This CDR3 is built from 16 residues.

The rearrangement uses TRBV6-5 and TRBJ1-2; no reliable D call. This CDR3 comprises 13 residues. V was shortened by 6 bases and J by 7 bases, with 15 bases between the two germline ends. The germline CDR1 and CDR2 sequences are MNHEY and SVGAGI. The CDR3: CASSSRSRRGYTF. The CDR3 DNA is TGTGCCAGCAGCTCGAGATCCCGTCGTGGCTACACCTTC.

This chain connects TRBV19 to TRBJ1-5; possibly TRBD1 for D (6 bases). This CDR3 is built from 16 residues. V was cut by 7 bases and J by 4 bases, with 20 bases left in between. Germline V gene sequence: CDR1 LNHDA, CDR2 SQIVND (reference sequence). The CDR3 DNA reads TGTGCCAGTACTTATGACGGGGGGGCCGAGAATCAGCCCCAGCATTTT. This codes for CASTYDGGAENQPQHF.

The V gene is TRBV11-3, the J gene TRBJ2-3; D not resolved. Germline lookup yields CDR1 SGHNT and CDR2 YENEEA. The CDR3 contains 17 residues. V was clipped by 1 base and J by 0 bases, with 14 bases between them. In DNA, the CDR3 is TGTGCCAGCAGCTTAGGGGCCGACGCCTCTAGCACAGATACGCAGTATTTT. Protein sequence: CASSLGADASSTDTQYF. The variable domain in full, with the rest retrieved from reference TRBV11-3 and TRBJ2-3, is EAGVVQSPRYKIIEKKQPVAFWCNPISGHNTLYWYLQNLGQGPELLIRYENEEAVDDSQLPKDRFSAERLKGVDSTLKIQPAELGDSAVYLCASSLGADASSTDTQYFGPGTRLTVL.

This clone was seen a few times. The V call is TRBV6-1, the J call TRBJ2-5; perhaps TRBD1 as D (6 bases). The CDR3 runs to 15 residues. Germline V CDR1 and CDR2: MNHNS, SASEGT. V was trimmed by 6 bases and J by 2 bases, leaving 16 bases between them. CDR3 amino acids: CASRGLGRGQETQYF. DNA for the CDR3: TGTGCCAGCAGAGGCCTGGGCAGGGGACAAGAGACCCAGTACTTC.

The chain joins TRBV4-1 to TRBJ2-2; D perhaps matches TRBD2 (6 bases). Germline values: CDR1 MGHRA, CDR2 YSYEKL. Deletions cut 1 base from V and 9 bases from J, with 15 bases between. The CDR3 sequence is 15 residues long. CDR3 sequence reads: CASSQGGGGARELFF. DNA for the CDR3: TGCGCCAGCAGCCAAGGGGGAGGCGGGGCCCGGGAGCTGTTTTTT.

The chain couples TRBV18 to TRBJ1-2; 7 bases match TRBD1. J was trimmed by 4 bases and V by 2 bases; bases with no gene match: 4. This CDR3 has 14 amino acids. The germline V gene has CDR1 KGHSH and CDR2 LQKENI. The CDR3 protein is CASSPGQEAYGYTF. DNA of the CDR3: TGTGCCAGCTCACCAGGACAGGAGGCCTATGGCTACACCTTC.

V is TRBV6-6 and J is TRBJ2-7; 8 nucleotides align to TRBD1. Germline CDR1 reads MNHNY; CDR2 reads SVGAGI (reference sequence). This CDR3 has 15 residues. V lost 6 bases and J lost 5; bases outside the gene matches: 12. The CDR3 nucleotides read TGTGCCAGCAGAAGCCCTTGGACAGGGTTCAACGAGCAGTACTTC. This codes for CASRSPWTGFNEQYF.

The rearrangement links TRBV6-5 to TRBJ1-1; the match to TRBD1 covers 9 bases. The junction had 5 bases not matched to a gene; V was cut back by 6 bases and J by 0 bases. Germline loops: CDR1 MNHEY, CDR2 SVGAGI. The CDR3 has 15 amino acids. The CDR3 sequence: CASRADRGMNTEAFF. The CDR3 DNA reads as TGTGCCAGCAGGGCGGACAGGGGAATGAACACTGAAGCTTTCTTT.

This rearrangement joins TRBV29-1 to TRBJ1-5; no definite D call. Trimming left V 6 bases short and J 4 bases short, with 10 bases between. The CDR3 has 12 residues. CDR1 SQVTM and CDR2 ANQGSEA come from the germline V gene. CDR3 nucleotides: TGCAGCGTGGCTGGGATAAATCAGCCCCAGCATTTT. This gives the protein CSVAGINQPQHF.

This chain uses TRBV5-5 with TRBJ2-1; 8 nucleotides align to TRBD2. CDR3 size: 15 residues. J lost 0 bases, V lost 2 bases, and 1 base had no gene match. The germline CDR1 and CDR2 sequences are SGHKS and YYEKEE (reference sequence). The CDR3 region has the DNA TGTGCCAGCAGCTTAGCGGGGGACTCCTACAATGAGCAGTTCTTC. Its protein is CASSLAGDSYNEQFF.

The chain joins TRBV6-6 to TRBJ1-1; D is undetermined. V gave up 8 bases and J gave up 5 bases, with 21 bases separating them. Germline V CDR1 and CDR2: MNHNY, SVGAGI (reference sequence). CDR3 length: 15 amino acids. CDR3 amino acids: CASDRTGRIGTEAFF. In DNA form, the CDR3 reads TGTGCCAGCGACCGAACGGGCAGGATAGGTACTGAAGCTTTCTTT.

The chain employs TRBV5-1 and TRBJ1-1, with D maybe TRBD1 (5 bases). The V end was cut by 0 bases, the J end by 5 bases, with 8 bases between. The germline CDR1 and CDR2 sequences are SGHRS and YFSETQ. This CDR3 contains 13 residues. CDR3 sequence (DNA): TGCGCCAGCAGCTTGGGAGGGGTTACTGAAGCTTTCTTT. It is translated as CASSLGGVTEAFF.

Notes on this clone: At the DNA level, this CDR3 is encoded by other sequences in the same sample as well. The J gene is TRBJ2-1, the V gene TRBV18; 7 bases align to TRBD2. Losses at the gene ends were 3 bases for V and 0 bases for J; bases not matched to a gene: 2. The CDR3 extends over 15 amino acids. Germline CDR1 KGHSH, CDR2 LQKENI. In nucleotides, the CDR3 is TGTGCCAGCTCACCCGGGGGGAGCTCCTACAATGAGCAGTTCTTC. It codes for CASSPGGSSYNEQFF.

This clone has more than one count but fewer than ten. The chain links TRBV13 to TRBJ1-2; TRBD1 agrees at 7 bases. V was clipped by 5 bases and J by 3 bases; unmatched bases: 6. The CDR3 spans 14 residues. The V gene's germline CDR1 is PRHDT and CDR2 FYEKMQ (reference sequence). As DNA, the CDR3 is TGTGCCAGCAGCCCCGGACAGGTATACTATGGCTACACCTTC. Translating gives CASSPGQVYYGYTF.

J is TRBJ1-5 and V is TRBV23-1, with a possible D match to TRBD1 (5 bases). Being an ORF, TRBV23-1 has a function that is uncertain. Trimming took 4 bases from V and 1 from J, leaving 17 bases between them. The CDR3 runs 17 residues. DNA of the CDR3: TGCGCCAGCAGTCCCCTGAAGGGCAGGGCGAGCAATCAGCCCCAGCATTTT. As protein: CASSPLKGRASNQPQHF.

This chain's CDR3 is CASSYGQGKPNSPLHF. CDR3 in DNA: TGTGCCAGCAGTTACGGCCAGGGCAAACCCAATTCACCCCTCCACTTT. The gene calls are TRBV6-5 and TRBJ1-6, with D maybe TRBD1 (5 bases). Trimming took 2 bases from V and 7 from J, leaving 15 bases between them. Germline V gene sequence: CDR1 MNHEY, CDR2 SVGAGI. This CDR3 is 16 amino acids long.

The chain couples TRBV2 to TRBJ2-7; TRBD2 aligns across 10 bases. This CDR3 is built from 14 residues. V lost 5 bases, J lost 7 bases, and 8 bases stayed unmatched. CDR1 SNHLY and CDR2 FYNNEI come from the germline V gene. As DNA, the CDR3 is TGTGCCAGCAGTCAGAGCGGGAGGGTCGGGGAGCAGTACTTC. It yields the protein CASSQSGRVGEQYF.

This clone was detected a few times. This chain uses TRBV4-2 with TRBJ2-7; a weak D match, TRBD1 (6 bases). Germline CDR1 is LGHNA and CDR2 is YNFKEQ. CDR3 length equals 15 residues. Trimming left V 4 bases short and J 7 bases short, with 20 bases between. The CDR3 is CASSRSRRQAYEQYF. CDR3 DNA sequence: TGTGCCAGCAGCCGGAGCCGGAGACAGGCATATGAGCAGTACTTC.